The 7 T cell receptor beta chains presented below share a single source sample, sequenced in a study of blood T cell repertoires in COVID-19. Clones were read by immunoSEQ multiplex PCR, and TCRdb kept only the in-frame ones, dropping some. The sample has some 240,000 clones, under 90% seen once; the top ten hold approximately 4%. The material sequenced was PBMCs or T cells enriched from blood (not recorded which). The receptors here all came from a man younger than 45 with acute COVID-19.

This rearrangement joins TRBV24-1 to TRBJ1-2, with a tentative D call TRBD1 (5 bases). In germline, CDR1 is KGHDR, CDR2 SFDVKD. This CDR3 has 15 amino acids. V shed 5 bases and J shed 0 bases, with 12 bases lying between them. CDR3 DNA: TGTGCCACCAGTGCTACAGGAGAAGCTAACTATGGCTACACCTTC. Translation gives CATSATGEANYGYTF.

The J gene is TRBJ1-5, the V gene TRBV27; D might be TRBD1 (5 bases). CDR1 MNHEY and CDR2 SMNVEV come from the germline V gene (reference sequence). This CDR3 comprises 14 residues. The V gene lost 8 bases and the J gene lost 2 bases, with 13 bases spanning the gap. CDR3 nucleotides: TGTGCCAGCGGGCTCACAGGTGGCAATCAGCCCCAGCATTTT. It is translated as CASGLTGGNQPQHF.

The chain has TRBV7-8 and TRBJ2-1, with TRBD2 identical over 12 bases. Per germline, CDR1 SGHVS and CDR2 FQNEAQ. The length of the CDR3 is 17 residues. After removal of 5 bases from V and 8 bases from J, the junction contained 13 bases not matched to a gene. The CDR3 DNA follows: TGTGCCAGCAGCACTCCGACTAGCGGGAGAGGTTTGGATGAGCAGTTCTTC. Its protein is CASSTPTSGRGLDEQFF.

This sequence joins TRBV25-1 and TRBJ2-3, with TRBD1 identical over 7 bases. The CDR3 spans 12 residues. The germline V gene has CDR1 MGHDK and CDR2 SYGVNS. J lost 7 bases, V lost 6 bases, and 4 bases had no gene match. CDR3 sequence reads: CASSPGQHTQYF. CDR3 bases: TGTGCCAGCAGCCCGGGACAGCATACGCAGTATTTT.

The chain couples TRBV7-2 to TRBJ2-2, with TRBD2 as a possible D gene (5 bases). The V gene lost 2 bases and the J gene lost 3 bases, with 7 bases spanning the gap. The CDR3 length is 14 residues. Germline V gene sequence: CDR1 SGHTA, CDR2 FQGNSA. CDR3 sequence reads: CASSLKGDTGELFF. CDR3 DNA: TGTGCCAGCAGCTTAAAGGGAGACACCGGGGAGCTGTTTTTT.

V usage is TRBV19 and J usage is TRBJ2-5, with 8 bases fitting TRBD2. From germline, CDR1 is LNHDA and CDR2 SQIVND (reference sequence). This CDR3 has 17 amino acids. V lost 3 bases, J lost 4 bases, and 13 bases stayed unmatched. The CDR3 is CASSIKSRGLGGETQYF. The CDR3 nucleotides read TGTGCCAGTAGTATTAAATCCCGGGGACTAGGGGGAGAGACCCAGTACTTC.

DNA of the CDR3: TGCAGCGCTTCCCTGACGGGTGGGGCCAATCAGCCCCAGCATTTT. It is translated as CSASLTGGANQPQHF. The genes are TRBV29-1 and TRBJ1-5; D might be TRBD1 (5 bases). CDR3 length: 15 amino acids. With 7 bases removed from V and 3 bases from J, the gap between germline ends came to 19 bases. Germline CDR1 is SQVTM and CDR2 is ANQGSEA. The full variable domain, rest sourced from reference TRBV29-1 and TRBJ1-5, is SAVISQKPSRDICQRGTSLTIQCQVDSQVTMMFWYRQQPGQSLTLIATANQGSEATYESGFVIDKFPISRPNLTFSTLTVSNMSPEDSSIYLCSASLTGGANQPQHFGDGTRLSIL.